The source of this TCR beta chain is a study of CD8 T cells in ankylosing spondylitis. General study findings and limits: Disease-linked clones reportedly showed significant enrichment in matched ankylosing spondylitis synovial fluid. In ankylosing spondylitis blood, a motif of roughly 8 highly homologous TCR beta variants appeared characteristic. Earlier authors reported some of these motif variants in reactive arthritis synovial fluid and blood.

Concerning this clonotype: Its antigen is not known.

Quantitative 5'-RACE with molecular barcodes produced the TCR beta libraries. Each CDR3 protein is one row after TCRdb ran MiXCR on the 5' RACE reads. The repertoire consists of about 540,000 distinct CDR3 sequences, with approximately 11% occurring once and the leading ten covering about 6.8%. The sequence came from a male donor with ankylosing spondylitis. What was sequenced was blood, either unsorted or a sorted T cell fraction (not recorded which).

CDR3 nucleotides: TGCAGCGTTGAAGTGGGTCGGGGCTATAGCTATGGCTACACCTTC. Protein product: CSVEVGRGYSYGYTF. This chain links TRBV29-1 with TRBJ1-2; weak D call: TRBD1 (5 bases). The CDR3 covers 15 residues. Looked up from germline, CDR1 is SQVTM and CDR2 is ANQGSEA. The V end lost 1 base, the J end lost 4 bases, and 16 bases lay between the germline ends.